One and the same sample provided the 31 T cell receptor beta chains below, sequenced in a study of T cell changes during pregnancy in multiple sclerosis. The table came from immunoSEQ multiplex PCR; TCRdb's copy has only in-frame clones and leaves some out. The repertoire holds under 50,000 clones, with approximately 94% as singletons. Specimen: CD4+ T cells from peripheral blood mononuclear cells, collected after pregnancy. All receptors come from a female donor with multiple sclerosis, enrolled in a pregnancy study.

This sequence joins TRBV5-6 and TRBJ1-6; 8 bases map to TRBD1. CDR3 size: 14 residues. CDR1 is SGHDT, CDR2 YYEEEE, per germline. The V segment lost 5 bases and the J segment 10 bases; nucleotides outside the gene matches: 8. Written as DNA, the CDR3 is TGTGCCAGCAGTCTGACAGGGGTTAGCTCACCCCTCCACTTT. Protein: CASSLTGVSSPLHF.

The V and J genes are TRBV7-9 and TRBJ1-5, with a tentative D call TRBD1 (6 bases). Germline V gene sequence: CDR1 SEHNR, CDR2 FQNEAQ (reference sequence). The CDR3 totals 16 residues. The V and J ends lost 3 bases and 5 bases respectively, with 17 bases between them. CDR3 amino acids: CASSLWGPLRDQPQHF. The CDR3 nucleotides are TGTGCCAGCAGCTTGTGGGGGCCGCTACGAGATCAGCCCCAGCATTTT.

This CDR3 is CASSFGLAGVTDTQYF. CDR3 in DNA: TGTGCCAGCAGCTTCGGACTAGCGGGGGTGACAGATACGCAGTATTTT. The J gene is TRBJ2-3, the V gene TRBV6-6, with 13 bases that match TRBD2. The germline CDR1 and CDR2 sequences are MNHNY and SVGAGI (reference sequence). V lost 6 bases, J lost 3 bases, and 6 bases stayed unmatched. The CDR3 is 16 amino acids.

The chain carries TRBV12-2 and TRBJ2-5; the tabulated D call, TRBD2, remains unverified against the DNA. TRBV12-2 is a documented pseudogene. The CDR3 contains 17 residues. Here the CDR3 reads CASRSSPNSGRQETQYF. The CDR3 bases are TGTGCAAGTCGCTCCTCCCCGAATAGCGGGCGACAAGAGACCCAGTACTTC.

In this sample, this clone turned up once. This chain's CDR3 is CARSLGRGRKVGQPQHF. The CDR3 DNA reads TGTGCCAGAAGCTTGGGGAGGGGGCGCAAGGTCGGTCAGCCCCAGCATTTT. V gene TRBV5-3 combines with J gene TRBJ1-5; 7 bases line up with TRBD1. TRBV5-3 falls under the ORF class, with uncertain function. Trimming cost V 0 bases and J 6 bases; bases outside gene matches: 12. This CDR3 spans 17 amino acids.

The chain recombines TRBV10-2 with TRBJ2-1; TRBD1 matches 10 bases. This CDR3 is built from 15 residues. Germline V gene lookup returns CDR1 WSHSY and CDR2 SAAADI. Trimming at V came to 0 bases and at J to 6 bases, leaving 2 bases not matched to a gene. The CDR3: CASSESGQGSNEQFF. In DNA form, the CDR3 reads TGCGCCAGCAGTGAGTCGGGACAGGGGAGCAATGAGCAGTTCTTC.

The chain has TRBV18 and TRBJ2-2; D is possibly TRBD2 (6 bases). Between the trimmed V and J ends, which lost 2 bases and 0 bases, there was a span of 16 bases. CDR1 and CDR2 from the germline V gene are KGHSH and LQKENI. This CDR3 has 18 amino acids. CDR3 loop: CASSPGGLWAPNTGELFF. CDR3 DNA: TGTGCCAGCTCACCAGGAGGGCTGTGGGCCCCGAACACCGGGGAGCTGTTTTTT. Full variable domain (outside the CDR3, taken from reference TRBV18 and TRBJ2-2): NAGVMQNPRHLVRRRGQEARLRCSPMKGHSHVYWYRQLPEEGLKFMVYLQKENIIDESGMPKERFSAEFPKEGPSILRIQQVVRGDSAAYFCASSPGGLWAPNTGELFFGEGSRLTVL.

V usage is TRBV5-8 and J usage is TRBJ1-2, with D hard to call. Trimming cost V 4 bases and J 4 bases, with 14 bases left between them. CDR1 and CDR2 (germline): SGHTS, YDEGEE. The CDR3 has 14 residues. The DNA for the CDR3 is TGTGCCAGCAGCCCGCGCTTGATTTTCTATGGCTACACCTTC. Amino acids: CASSPRLIFYGYTF.

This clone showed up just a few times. The CDR3 sequence is CASSREGQNYEQYF. The CDR3 DNA is TGCGCCAGCAGCCGGGAGGGACAGAACTACGAGCAGTACTTC. The chain recombines TRBV5-1 with TRBJ2-7; tentative D call: TRBD2 (8 bases). The CDR3 consists of 14 residues. CDR1 is SGHRS and CDR2 is YFSETQ in the germline V gene. V lost 4 bases and J lost 3, with 14 bases in between.

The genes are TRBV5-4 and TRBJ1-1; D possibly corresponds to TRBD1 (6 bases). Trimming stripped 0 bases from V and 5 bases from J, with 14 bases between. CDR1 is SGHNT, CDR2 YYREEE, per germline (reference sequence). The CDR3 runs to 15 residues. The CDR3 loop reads CASSLDRGAQTEAFF. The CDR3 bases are TGTGCCAGCAGCTTGGATCGGGGGGCGCAGACTGAAGCTTTCTTT.

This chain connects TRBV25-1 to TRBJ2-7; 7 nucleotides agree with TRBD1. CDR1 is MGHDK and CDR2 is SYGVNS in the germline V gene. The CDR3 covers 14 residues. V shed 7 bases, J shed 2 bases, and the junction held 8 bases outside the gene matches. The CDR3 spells CASTEGGATYEQYF. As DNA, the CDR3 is TGTGCCAGCACAGAAGGGGGCGCAACCTACGAGCAGTACTTC.

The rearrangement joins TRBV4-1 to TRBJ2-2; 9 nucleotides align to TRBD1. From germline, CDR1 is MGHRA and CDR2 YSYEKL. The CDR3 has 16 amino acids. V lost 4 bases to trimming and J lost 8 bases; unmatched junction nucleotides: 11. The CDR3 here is CASSPPGQGLVGELFF. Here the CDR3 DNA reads TGCGCCAGCAGCCCTCCGGGACAGGGCCTGGTGGGGGAGCTGTTTTTT.

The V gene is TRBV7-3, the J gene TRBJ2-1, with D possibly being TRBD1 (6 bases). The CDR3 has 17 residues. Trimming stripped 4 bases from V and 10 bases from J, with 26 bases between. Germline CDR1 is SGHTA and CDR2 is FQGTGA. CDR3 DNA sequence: TGTGCCAGCAGCTCCATTCCGGGTCGACAGGATGGGATGGAGCAGTTCTTC. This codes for CASSSIPGRQDGMEQFF.

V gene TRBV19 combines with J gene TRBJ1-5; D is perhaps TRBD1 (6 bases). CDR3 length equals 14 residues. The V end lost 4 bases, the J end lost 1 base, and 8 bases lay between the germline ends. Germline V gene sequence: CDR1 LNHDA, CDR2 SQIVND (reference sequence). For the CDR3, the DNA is TGTGCCAGTAGTACCCAGGGGAGCAATCAGCCCCAGCATTTT. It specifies CASSTQGSNQPQHF.

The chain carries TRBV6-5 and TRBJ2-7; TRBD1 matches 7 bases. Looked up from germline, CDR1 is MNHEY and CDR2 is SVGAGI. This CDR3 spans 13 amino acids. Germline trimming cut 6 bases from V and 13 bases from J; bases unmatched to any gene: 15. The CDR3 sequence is CASSLRDSSPHYF. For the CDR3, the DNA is TGTGCCAGCAGCCTCCGGGACAGTTCCCCCCACTACTTC.

This CDR3 reads CASSDYGGGVMEEQFF. CDR3 coding DNA: TGTGCCAGCAGTGACTATGGCGGGGGGGTTATGGAGGAGCAGTTCTTC. V is TRBV6-4 and J is TRBJ2-1; TRBD2 matches 9 bases. Looked up from germline, CDR1 is MRHNA and CDR2 is SNTAGT. J was trimmed by 10 bases and V by 1 base; bases with no gene match: 11. The CDR3 is 16 amino acids.

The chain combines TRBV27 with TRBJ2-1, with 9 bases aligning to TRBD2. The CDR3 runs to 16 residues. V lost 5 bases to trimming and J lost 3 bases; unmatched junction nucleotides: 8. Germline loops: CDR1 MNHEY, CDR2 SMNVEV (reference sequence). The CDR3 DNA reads TGTGCCAGCAGTCGACCTAGCGGGGCTTTCTACAATGAGCAGTTCTTC. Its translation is CASSRPSGAFYNEQFF.

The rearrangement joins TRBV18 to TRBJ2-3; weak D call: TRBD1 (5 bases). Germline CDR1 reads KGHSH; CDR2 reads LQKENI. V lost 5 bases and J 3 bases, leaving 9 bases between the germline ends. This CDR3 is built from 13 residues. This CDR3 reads CASSGPGTDTQYF. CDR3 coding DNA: TGTGCCAGCTCAGGTCCAGGGACAGATACGCAGTATTTT. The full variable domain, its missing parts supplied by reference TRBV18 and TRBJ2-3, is NAGVMQNPRHLVRRRGQEARLRCSPMKGHSHVYWYRQLPEEGLKFMVYLQKENIIDESGMPKERFSAEFPKEGPSILRIQQVVRGDSAAYFCASSGPGTDTQYFGPGTRLTVL.

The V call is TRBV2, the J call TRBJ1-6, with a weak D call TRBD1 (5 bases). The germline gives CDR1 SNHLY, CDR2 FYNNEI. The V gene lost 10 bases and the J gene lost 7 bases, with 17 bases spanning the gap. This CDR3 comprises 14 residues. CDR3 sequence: CATSLGLINSPLHF. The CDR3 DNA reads TGTGCCACCTCACTGGGGCTGATCAATTCACCCCTCCACTTT.

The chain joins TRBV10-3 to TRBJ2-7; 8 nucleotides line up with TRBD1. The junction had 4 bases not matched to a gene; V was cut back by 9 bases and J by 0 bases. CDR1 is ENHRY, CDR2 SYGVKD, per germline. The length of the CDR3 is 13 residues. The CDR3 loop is CAIRDRRSYEQYF. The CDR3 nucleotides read TGTGCCATAAGGGACAGGCGCTCCTACGAGCAGTACTTC.

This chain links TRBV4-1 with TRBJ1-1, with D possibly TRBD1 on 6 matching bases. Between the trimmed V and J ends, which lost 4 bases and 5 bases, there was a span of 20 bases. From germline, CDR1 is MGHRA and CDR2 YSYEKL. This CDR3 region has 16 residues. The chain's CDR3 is CASSPLMTGEGTEAFF. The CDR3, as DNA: TGCGCCAGCAGCCCACTAATGACAGGAGAAGGAACTGAAGCTTTCTTT.

The CDR3 DNA reads TGTGCCAGCAGTCTAAGACTAGCGGGGGGGCGAGATACGCAGTATTTT. This codes for CASSLRLAGGRDTQYF. The chain links TRBV27 to TRBJ2-3; TRBD2 matches at 14 bases. Germline V lookup: CDR1 MNHEY, CDR2 SMNVEV (reference sequence). J lost 5 bases, V lost 5 bases, and 6 bases had no gene match. CDR3 length equals 16 residues.

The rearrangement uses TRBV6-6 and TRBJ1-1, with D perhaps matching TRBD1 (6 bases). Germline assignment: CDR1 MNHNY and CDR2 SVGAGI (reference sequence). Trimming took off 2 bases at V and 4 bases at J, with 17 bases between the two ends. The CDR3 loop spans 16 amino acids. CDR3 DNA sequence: TGTGCCAGCAGTTACCAGCGAGGGGGGGGGTCCACTGAAGCTTTCTTT. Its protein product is CASSYQRGGGSTEAFF.

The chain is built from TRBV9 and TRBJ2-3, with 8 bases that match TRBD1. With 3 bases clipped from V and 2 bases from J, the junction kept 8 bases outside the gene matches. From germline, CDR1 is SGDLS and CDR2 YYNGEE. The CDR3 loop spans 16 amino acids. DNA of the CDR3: TGTGCCAGCAGCGCGGACAGGGATAAGTACACAGATACGCAGTATTTT. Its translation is CASSADRDKYTDTQYF.

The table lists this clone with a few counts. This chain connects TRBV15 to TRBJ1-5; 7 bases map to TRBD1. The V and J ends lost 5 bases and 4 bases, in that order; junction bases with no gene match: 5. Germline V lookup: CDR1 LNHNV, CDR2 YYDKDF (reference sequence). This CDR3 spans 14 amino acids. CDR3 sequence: CATSSGTANQPQHF. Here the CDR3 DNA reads TGTGCCACCAGCTCCGGGACAGCGAATCAGCCCCAGCATTTT.

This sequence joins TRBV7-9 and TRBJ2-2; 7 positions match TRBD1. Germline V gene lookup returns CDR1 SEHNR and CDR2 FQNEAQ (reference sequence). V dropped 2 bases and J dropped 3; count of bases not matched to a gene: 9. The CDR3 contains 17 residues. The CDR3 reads CASSLRQGLGDTGELFF. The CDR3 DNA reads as TGTGCCAGCAGCTTACGACAGGGTCTAGGGGACACCGGGGAGCTGTTTTTT.

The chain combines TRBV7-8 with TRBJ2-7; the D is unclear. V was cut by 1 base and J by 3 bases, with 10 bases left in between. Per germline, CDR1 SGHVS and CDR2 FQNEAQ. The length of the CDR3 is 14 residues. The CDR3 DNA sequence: TGTGCCAGCAGCTTAGGGCAGACACTCTACGAGCAGTACTTC. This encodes CASSLGQTLYEQYF.

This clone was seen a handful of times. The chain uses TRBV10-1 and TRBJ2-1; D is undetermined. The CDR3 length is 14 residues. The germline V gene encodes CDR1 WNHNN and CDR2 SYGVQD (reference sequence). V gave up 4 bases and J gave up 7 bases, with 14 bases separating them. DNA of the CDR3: TGCGCCAGCAGTGCCGAGAGGCTAGGTAATGAGCAGTTCTTC. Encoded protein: CASSAERLGNEQFF.

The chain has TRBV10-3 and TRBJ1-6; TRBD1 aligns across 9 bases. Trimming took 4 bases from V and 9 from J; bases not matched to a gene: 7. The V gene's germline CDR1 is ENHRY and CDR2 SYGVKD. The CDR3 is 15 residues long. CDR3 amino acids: CAISAGTGIGSPLHF. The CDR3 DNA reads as TGTGCCATCAGTGCCGGGACAGGGATTGGTTCACCCCTCCACTTT.

CDR3 region: CATSGLPGNEQFF. CDR3 bases: TGTGCCACTTCGGGACTCCCCGGCAATGAGCAGTTCTTC. The chain has TRBV19 and TRBJ2-1; possible D gene TRBD2, 6 bases. The ends were cut back, 10 bases at V and 6 bases at J, with 16 bases in the middle. CDR1 LNHDA and CDR2 SQIVND come from the germline V gene (reference sequence). The CDR3 loop spans 13 amino acids.

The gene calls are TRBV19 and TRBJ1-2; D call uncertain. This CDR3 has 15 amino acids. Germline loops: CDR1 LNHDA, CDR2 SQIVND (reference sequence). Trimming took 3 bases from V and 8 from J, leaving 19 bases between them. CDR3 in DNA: TGTGCCAGTAGTATGGATCGGGTCCCTATAAGGGGCTACACCTTC. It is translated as CASSMDRVPIRGYTF. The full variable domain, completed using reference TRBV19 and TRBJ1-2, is DGGITQSPKYLFRKEGQNVTLSCEQNLNHDAMYWYRQDPGQGLRLIYYSQIVNDFQKGDIAEGYSVSREKKESFPLTVTSAQKNPTAFYLCASSMDRVPIRGYTFGSGTRLTVV.